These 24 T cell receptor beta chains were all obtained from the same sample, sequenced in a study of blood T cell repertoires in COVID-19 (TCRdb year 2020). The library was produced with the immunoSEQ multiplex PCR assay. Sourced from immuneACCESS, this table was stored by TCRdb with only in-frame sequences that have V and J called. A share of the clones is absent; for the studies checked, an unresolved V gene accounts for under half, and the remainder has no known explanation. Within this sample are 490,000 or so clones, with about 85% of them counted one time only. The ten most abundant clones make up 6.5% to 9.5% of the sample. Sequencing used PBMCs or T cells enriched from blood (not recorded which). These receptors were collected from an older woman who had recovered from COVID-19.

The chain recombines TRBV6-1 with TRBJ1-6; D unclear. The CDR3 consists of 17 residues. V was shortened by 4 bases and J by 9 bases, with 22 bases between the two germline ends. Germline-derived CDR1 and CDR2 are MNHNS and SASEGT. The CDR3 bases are TGTGCCAGCAGTGGGTACGGGCCCGGCGGGTTGGGTTCACCCCTCCACTTT. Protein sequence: CASSGYGPGGLGSPLHF.

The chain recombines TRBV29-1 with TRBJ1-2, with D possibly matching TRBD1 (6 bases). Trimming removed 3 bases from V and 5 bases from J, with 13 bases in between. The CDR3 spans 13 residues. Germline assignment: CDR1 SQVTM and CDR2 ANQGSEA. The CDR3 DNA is TGCAGCGTTGAGGCGCCGGACAGATATGGCTACACCTTC. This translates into CSVEAPDRYGYTF. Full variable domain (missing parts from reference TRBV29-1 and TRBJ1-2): SAVISQKPSRDICQRGTSLTIQCQVDSQVTMMFWYRQQPGQSLTLIATANQGSEATYESGFVIDKFPISRPNLTFSTLTVSNMSPEDSSIYLCSVEAPDRYGYTFGSGTRLTVV.

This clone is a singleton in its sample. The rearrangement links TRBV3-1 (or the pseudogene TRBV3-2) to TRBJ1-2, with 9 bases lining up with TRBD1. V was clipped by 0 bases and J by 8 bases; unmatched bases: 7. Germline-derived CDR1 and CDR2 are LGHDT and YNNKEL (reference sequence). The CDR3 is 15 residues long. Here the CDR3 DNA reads TGTGCCAGCAGCCAAGAGGGACAGGGCGCGGGAGGCTACACCTTC. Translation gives CASSQEGQGAGGYTF.

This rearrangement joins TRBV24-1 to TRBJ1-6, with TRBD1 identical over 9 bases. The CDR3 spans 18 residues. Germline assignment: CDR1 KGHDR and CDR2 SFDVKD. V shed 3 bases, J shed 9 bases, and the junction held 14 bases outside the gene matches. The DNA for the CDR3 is TGTGCCACCAGTGATCCCGGGACAGGGATAGGCAATGGTTCACCCCTCCACTTT. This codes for CATSDPGTGIGNGSPLHF.

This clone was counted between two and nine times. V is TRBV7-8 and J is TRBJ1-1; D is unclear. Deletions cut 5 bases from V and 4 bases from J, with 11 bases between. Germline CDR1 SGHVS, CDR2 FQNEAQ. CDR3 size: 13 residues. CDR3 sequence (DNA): TGTGCCAGCAGCCTAATGGAGGGCACTGAAGCTTTCTTT. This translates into CASSLMEGTEAFF. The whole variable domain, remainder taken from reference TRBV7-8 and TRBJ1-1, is GAGVSQSPRYKVAKRGQDVALRCDPISGHVSLFWYQQALGQGPEFLTYFQNEAQLDKSGLPSDRFFAERPEGSVSTLKIQRTQQEDSAVYLCASSLMEGTEAFFGQGTRLTVV.

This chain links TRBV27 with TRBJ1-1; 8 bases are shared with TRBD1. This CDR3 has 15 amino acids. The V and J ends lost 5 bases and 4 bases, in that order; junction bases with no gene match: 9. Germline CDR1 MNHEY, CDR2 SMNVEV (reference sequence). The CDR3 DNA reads TGTGCCAGCAGTCCCTATCAGGGGGCGGGCACTGAAGCTTTCTTT. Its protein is CASSPYQGAGTEAFF.

The CDR3 sequence is CASSPGGWTPGYTF. In DNA, the CDR3 is TGCGCCAGCAGCCCGGGGGGATGGACGCCGGGCTACACCTTC. The genes are TRBV5-1 and TRBJ1-2; TRBD1 is a possible D gene (5 bases). CDR3 length equals 14 residues. V dropped 4 bases and J dropped 8 bases, with 18 bases sitting between them. CDR1 and CDR2 from the germline V gene are SGHRS and YFSETQ.

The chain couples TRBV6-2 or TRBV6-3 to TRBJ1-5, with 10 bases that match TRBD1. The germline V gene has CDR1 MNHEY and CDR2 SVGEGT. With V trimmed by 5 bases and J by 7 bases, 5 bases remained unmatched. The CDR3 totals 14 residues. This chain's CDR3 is CASSRQGAGQPQHF. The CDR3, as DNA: TGTGCCAGCAGTCGACAGGGGGCAGGACAGCCCCAGCATTTT.

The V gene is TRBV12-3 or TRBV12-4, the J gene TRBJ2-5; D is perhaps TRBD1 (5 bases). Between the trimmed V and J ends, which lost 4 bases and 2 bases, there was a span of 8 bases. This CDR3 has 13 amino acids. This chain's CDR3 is CASSSGQQETQYF. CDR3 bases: TGTGCCAGCAGTTCAGGGCAGCAAGAGACCCAGTACTTC.

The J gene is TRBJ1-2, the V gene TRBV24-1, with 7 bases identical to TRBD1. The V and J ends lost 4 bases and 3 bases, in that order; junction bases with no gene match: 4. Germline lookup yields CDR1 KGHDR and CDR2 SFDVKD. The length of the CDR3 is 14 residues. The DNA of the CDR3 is TGTGCCACCAGTGACGCCGACAGGGACTATGGCTACACCTTC. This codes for CATSDADRDYGYTF.

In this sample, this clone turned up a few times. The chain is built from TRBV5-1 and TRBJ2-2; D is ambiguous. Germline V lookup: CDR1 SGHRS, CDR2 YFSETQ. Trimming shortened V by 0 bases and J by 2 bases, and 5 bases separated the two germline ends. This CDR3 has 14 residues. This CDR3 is CASSLVGNTGELFF. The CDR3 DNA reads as TGCGCCAGCAGCTTGGTCGGTAACACCGGGGAGCTGTTTTTT.

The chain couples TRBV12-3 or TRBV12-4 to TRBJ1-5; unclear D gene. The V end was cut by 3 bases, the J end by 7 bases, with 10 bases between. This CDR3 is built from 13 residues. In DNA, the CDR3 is TGTGCCAGCAGTTTTTCCACAGACCAGCCCCAGCATTTT. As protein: CASSFSTDQPQHF.

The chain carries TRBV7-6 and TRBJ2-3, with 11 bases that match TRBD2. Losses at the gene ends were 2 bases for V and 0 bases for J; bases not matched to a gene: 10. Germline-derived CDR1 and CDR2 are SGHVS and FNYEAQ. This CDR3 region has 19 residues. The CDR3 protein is CASSLPIAGGTYSTDTQYF. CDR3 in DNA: TGTGCCAGCAGCTTACCCATAGCGGGAGGGACTTATAGCACAGATACGCAGTATTTT. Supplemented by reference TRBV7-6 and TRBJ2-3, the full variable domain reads GAGVSQSPRYKVTKRGQDVALRCDPISGHVSLYWYRQALGQGPEFLTYFNYEAQQDKSGLPNDRFSAERPEGSISTLTIQRTEQRDSAMYRCASSLPIAGGTYSTDTQYFGPGTRLTVL.

The CDR3 loop is CATSDSGQTNNYGYTF. CDR3 sequence (DNA): TGTGCCACCAGTGATTCTGGACAGACTAATAACTATGGCTACACCTTC. The chain couples TRBV24-1 to TRBJ1-2, with D maybe TRBD1 (6 bases). The germline V gene encodes CDR1 KGHDR and CDR2 SFDVKD. This CDR3 contains 16 residues. Trimming left V 2 bases short and J 1 base short, with 13 bases between.

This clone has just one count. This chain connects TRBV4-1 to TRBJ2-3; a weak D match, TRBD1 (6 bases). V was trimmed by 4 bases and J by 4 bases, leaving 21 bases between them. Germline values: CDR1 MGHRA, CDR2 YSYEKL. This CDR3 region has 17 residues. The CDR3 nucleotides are TGCGCCAGCAGCCGTCCTGGACAGCGCTTAGGGCCAGATACGCAGTATTTT. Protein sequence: CASSRPGQRLGPDTQYF.

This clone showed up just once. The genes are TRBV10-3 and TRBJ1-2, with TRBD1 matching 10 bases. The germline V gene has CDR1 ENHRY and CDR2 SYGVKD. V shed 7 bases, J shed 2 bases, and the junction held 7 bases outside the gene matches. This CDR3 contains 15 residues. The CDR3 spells CAIKGQGSTNYGYTF. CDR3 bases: TGTGCCATCAAGGGACAGGGGAGTACGAACTATGGCTACACCTTC.

The CDR3 spells CASSLATGRAKNIQYF. Here the CDR3 DNA reads TGTGCCAGCAGCTTGGCCACGGGGAGGGCCAAAAACATTCAGTACTTC. The rearrangement joins TRBV5-5 to TRBJ2-4, with a possible D match to TRBD2 (6 bases). Germline values: CDR1 SGHKS, CDR2 YYEKEE (reference sequence). Between the trimmed V and J ends, which lost 0 bases and 1 base, there was a span of 11 bases. The CDR3 covers 16 residues. The variable domain in full, completed from reference TRBV5-5 and TRBJ2-4, reads DAGVTQSPTHLIKTRGQQVTLRCSPISGHKSVSWYQQVLGQGPQFIFQYYEKEERGRGNFPDRFSARQFPNYSSELNVNALLLGDSALYLCASSLATGRAKNIQYFGAGTRLSVL.

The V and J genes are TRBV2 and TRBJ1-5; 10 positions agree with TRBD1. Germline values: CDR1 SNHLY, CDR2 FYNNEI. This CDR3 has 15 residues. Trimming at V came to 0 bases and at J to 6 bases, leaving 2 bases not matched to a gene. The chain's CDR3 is CASSEATGGSQPQHF. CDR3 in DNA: TGTGCCAGCAGTGAAGCGACAGGGGGCAGTCAGCCCCAGCATTTT.

CDR3 loop: CASSLGLAGGPPDLAQYF. In nucleotides, the CDR3 is TGTGCCAGCAGCTTAGGGCTAGCGGGGGGCCCGCCCGATCTGGCCCAGTACTTC. The chain combines TRBV7-2 with TRBJ2-5, with TRBD2 matching 11 bases. There are 18 residues in the CDR3. Trimming took 1 base from V and 9 from J; bases not matched to a gene: 16. The germline V gene encodes CDR1 SGHTA and CDR2 FQGNSA.

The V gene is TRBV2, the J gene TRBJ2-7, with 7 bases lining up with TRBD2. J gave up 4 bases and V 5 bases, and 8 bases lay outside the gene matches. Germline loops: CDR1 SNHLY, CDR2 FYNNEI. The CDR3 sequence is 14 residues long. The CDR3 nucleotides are TGTGCCAGCAGTACTACTAGCGTGGAATACGAGCAGTACTTC. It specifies CASSTTSVEYEQYF.

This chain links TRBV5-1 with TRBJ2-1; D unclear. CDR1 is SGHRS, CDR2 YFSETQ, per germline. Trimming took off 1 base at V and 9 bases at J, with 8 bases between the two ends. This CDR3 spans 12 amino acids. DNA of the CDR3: TGCGCCAGCAGCTTGCAGTTTACTGAGCAGTTCTTC. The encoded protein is CASSLQFTEQFF.

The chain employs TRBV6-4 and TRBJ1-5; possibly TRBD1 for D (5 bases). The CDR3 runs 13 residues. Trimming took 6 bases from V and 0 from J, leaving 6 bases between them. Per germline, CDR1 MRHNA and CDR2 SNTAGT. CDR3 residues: CASSRDSNQPQHF. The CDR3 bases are TGTGCCAGCAGCAGGGATAGCAATCAGCCCCAGCATTTT.

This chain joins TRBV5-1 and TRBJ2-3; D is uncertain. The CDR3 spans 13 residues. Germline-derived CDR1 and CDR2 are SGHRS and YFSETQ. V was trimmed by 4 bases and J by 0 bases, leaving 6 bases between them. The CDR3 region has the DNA TGCGCCAGCAGCCCTTTTAGCACAGATACGCAGTATTTT. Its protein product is CASSPFSTDTQYF.

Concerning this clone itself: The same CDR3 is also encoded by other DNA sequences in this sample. In DNA form, the CDR3 reads TGCGCCAGCAGCTCCGGACAGGGGAACACCGGGGAGCTGTTTTTT. The encoded protein is CASSSGQGNTGELFF. This chain connects TRBV5-1 to TRBJ2-2, with TRBD1 matching over 8 bases. The CDR3 has 15 residues. V lost 3 bases, J lost 1 base, and 2 bases stayed unmatched. Germline V gives CDR1 SGHRS, CDR2 YFSETQ.